Measured by frequency, the clone carrying this T cell receptor (beta chain) is medium-sized. Its target is not known. The study ran its PCR with 60 Vbeta and 13 Jbeta primers. Libraries were prepared by immunoSEQ multiplex PCR; TCRdb keeps only in-frame clonotypes and omits some of them. In total, the table holds just under 65,000 clones. This sample stems from a study of cytomegalovirus exposure and HLA in healthy donors. Findings of the study overall: As a later analysis showed, a missense DCLRE1C variant was linked to trimming of TCR beta V- and J-genes.

This CDR3 is 17 amino acids long. Germline CDR1 reads LNHDA; CDR2 reads SQIVND (reference sequence). J was trimmed by 4 bases and V by 5 bases; bases with no gene match: 16. Sequenced material: PBMCs. The TCR was taken from a boy between 10 and 17 years old in good health and CMV-seronegative. The chain joins TRBV19 to TRBJ1-2; 7 bases fit TRBD1. The CDR3 DNA follows: TGTGCCAGTAGTTCACAGGACAGGTCTACGGACACCTATGGCTACACCTTC. Amino acids: CASSSQDRSTDTYGYTF.